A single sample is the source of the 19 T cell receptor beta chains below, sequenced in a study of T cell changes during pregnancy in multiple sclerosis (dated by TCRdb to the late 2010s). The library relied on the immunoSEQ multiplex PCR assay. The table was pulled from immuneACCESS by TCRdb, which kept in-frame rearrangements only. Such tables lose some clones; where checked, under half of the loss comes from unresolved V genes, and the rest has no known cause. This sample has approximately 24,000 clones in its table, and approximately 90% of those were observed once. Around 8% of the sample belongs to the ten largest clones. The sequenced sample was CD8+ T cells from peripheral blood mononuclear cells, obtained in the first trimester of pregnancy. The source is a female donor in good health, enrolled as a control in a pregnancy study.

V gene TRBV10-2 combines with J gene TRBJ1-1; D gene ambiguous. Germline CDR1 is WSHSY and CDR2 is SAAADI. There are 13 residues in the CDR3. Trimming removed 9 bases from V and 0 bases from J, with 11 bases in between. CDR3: CASSGVMNTEAFF. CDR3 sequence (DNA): TGCGCCAGTTCCGGGGTTATGAACACTGAAGCTTTCTTT.

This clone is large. CDR3 sequence (DNA): TGTGCCAGTACCGATGGGGGGGTCCTCACGAACACTGAAGCTTTCTTT. Translating gives CASTDGGVLTNTEAFF. This chain links TRBV19 with TRBJ1-1; weak D call: TRBD1 (5 bases). The V end lost 7 bases, the J end lost 1 base, and 19 bases lay between the germline ends. The CDR3 is 16 residues long. CDR1 is LNHDA and CDR2 is SQIVND in the germline V gene (reference sequence).

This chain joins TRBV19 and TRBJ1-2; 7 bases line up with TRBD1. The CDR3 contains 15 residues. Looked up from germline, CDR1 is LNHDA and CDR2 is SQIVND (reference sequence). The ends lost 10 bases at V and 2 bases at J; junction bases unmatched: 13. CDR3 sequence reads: CATTLTGEGNYGYTF. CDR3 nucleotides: TGTGCCACCACCCTCACAGGGGAAGGGAACTATGGCTACACCTTC.

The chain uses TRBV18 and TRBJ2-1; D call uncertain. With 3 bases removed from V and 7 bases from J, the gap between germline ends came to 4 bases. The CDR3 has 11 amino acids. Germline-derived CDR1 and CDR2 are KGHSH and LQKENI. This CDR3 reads CASSPSNEQFF. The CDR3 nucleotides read TGTGCCAGCTCACCGTCAAATGAGCAGTTCTTC.

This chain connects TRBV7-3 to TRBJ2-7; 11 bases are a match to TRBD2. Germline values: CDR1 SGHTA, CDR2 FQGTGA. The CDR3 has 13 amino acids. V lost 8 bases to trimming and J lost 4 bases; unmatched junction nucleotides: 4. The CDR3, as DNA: TGTGCCAGCGGGGCTAGCGGGGGGTACGAGCAGTACTTC. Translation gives CASGASGGYEQYF.

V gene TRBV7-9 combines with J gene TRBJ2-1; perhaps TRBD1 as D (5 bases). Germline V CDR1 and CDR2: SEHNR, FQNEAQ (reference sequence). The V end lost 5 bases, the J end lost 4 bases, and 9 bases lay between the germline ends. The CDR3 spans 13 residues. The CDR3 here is CASSHRQYNEQFF. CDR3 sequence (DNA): TGTGCCAGCAGCCACAGACAGTACAATGAGCAGTTCTTC.

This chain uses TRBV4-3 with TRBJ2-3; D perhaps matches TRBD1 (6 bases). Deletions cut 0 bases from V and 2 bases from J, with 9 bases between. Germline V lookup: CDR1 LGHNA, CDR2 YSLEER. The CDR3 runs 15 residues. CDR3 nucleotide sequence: TGCGCCAGCAGCCAAGATCGGGACAACACAGATACGCAGTATTTT. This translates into CASSQDRDNTDTQYF.

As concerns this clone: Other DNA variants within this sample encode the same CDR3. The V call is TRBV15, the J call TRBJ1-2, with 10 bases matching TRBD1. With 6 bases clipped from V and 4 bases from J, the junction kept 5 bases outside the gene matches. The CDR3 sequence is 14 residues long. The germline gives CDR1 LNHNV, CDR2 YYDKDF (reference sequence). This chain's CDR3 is CATRTGGDPYGYTF. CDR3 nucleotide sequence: TGTGCCACCAGGACAGGGGGCGACCCCTATGGCTACACCTTC.

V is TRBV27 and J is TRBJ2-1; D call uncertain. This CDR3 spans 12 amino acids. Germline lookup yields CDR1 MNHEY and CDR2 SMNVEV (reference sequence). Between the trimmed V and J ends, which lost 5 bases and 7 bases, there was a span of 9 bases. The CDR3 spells CASSRGLNEQFF. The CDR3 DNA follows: TGTGCCAGCAGTCGAGGCCTGAATGAGCAGTTCTTC.

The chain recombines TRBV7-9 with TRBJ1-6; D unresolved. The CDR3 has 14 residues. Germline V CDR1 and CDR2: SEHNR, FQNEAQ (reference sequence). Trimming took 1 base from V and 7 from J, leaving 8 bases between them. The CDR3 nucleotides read TGTGCCAGCAGCTTAGGGACGGGGAATTCACCCCTCCACTTT. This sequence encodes CASSLGTGNSPLHF.

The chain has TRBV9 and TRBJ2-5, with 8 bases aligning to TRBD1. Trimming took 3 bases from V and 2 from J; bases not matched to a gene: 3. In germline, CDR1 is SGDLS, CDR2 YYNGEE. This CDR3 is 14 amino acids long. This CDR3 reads CASSGNRGQETQYF. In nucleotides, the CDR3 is TGTGCCAGCAGCGGAAACAGGGGGCAAGAGACCCAGTACTTC.

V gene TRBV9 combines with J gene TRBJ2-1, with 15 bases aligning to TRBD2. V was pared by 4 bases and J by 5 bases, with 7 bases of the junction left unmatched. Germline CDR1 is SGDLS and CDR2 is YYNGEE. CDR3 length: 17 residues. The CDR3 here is CASSPGTSGGLHNEQFF. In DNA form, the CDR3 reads TGTGCCAGCAGCCCCGGGACTAGCGGGGGGCTCCACAATGAGCAGTTCTTC.

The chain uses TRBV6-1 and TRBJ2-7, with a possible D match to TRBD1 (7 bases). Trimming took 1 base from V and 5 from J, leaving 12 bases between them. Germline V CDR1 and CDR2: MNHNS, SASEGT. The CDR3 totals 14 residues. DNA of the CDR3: TGTGCCAGCAGTGAAGAGGAGGGGGCAAACGAGCAGTACTTC. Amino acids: CASSEEEGANEQYF.

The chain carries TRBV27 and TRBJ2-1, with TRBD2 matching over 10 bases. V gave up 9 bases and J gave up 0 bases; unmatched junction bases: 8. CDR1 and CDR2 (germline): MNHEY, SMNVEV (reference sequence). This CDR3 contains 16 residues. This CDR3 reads CASLGLADSSYNEQFF. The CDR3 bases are TGTGCCAGTCTTGGACTAGCGGACAGCTCCTACAATGAGCAGTTCTTC.

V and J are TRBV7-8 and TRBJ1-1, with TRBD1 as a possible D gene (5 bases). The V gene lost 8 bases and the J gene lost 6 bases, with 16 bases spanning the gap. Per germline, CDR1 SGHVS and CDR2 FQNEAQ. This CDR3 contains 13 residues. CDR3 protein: CASGGEKWSEAFF. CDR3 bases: TGTGCCAGCGGGGGGGAGAAGTGGTCTGAAGCTTTCTTT.

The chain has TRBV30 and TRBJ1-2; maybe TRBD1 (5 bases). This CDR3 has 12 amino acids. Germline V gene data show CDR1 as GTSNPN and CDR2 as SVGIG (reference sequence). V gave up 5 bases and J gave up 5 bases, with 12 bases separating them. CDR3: CAWAQGLYGYTF. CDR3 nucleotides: TGTGCCTGGGCGCAGGGACTTTATGGCTACACCTTC. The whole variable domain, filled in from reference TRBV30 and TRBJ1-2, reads SQTIHQWPATLVQPVGSPLSLECTVEGTSNPNLYWYRQAAGRGLQLLFYSVGIGQISSEVPQNLSASRPQDRQFILSSKKLLLSDSGFYLCAWAQGLYGYTFGSGTRLTVV.

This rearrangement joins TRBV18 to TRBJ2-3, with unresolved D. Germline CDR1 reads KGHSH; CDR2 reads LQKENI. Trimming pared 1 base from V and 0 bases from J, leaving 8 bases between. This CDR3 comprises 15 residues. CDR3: CASSPLTESTDTQYF. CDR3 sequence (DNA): TGTGCCAGCTCACCACTAACAGAAAGCACAGATACGCAGTATTTT.

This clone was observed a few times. Written as DNA, the CDR3 is TGTGCCAGCAGCCCCCAGGGACAGGGAGGACCAGATACGCAGTATTTT. It is translated as CASSPQGQGGPDTQYF. The rearrangement links TRBV14 to TRBJ2-3; 9 bases fit TRBD1. The CDR3 consists of 16 residues. J lost 4 bases, V lost 4 bases, and 9 bases had no gene match. Germline-derived CDR1 and CDR2 are SGHDN and FVKESK.

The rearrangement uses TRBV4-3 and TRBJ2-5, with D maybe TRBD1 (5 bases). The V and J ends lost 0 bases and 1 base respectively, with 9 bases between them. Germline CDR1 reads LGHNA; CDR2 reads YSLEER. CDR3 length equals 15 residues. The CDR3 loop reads CASSQEVDTQETQYF. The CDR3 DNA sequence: TGCGCCAGCAGCCAAGAAGTGGACACCCAAGAGACCCAGTACTTC.